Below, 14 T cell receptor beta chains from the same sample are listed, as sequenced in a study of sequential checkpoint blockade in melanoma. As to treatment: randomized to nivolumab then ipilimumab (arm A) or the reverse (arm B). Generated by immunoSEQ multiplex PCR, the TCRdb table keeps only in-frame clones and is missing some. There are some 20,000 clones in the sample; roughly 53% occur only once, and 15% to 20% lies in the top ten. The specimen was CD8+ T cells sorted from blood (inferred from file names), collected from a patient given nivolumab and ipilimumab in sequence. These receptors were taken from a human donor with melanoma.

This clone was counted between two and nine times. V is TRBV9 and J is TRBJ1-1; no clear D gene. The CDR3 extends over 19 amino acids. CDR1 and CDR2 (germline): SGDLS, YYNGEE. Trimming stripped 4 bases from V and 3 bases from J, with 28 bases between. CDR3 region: CASSPAQPLGNKRDTEAFF. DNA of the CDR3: TGTGCCAGCAGCCCCGCACAGCCTTTGGGCAATAAGCGGGACACTGAAGCTTTCTTT.

As DNA, the CDR3 is TGTGCCAGCAGCCGCGCCGACTACCCAAATAGCGGGGAGCTGTTTTTT. Translated: CASSRADYPNSGELFF. The chain couples TRBV7-6 to TRBJ2-2, with D tentatively TRBD2 (5 bases). Trimming pared 5 bases from V and 7 bases from J, leaving 20 bases between. Germline CDR1 and CDR2: SGHVS and FNYEAQ. There are 16 residues in the CDR3.

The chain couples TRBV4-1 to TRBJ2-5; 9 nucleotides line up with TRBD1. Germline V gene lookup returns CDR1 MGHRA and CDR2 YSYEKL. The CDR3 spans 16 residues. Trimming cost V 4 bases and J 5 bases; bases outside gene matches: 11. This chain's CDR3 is CASSLTGGLGGETQYF. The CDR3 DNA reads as TGCGCCAGCAGCCTGACAGGGGGTTTGGGTGGGGAGACCCAGTACTTC.

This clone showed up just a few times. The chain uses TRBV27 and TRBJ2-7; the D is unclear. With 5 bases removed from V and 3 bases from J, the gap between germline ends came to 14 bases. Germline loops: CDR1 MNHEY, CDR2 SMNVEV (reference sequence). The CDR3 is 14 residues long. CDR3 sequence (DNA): TGTGCCAGCAGTCCCTCCGACAACTTCTACGAGCAGTACTTC. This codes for CASSPSDNFYEQYF.

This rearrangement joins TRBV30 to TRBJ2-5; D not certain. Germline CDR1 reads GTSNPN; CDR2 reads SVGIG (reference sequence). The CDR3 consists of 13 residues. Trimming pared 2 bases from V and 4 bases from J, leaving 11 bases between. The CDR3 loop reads CAWSYGSGETQYF. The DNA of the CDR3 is TGTGCCTGGAGTTACGGGTCGGGAGAGACCCAGTACTTC.

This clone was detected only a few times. CDR3 in amino acids: CASSFPISANEQFF. As DNA, the CDR3 is TGTGCCAGCAGCTTTCCTATTTCCGCCAATGAGCAGTTCTTC. The V and J genes are TRBV7-9 and TRBJ2-1; D is unclear. CDR3 length: 14 residues. CDR1 is SEHNR and CDR2 is FQNEAQ in the germline V gene (reference sequence). Deletions cut 3 bases from V and 6 bases from J, with 12 bases between.

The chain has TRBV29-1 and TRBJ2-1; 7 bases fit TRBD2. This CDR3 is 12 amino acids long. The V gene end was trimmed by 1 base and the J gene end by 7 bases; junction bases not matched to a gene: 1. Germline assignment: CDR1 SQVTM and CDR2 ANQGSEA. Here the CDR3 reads CSVEGGGNEQFF. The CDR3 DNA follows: TGCAGCGTTGAAGGGGGGGGGAATGAGCAGTTCTTC.

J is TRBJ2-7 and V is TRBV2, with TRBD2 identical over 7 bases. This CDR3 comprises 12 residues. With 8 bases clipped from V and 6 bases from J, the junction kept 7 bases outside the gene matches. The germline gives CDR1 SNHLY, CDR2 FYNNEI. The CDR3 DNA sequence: TGTGCCAGCGCTAGACTAGCTTCCGAGCAGTACTTC. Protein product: CASARLASEQYF.

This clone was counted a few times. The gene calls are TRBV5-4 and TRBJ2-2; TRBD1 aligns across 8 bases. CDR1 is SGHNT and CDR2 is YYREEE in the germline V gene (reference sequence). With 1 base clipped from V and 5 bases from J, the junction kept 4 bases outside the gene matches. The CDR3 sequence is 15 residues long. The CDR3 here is CASSLYRGSTGELFF. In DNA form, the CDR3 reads TGTGCCAGCAGCTTGTACAGGGGGAGTACCGGGGAGCTGTTTTTT.

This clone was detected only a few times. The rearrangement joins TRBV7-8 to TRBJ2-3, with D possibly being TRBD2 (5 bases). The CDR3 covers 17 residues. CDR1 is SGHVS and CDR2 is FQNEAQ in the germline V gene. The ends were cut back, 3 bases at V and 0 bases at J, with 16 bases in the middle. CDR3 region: CASSLIRETLSTDTQYF. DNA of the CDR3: TGTGCCAGCAGCTTGATTAGGGAGACGCTAAGCACAGATACGCAGTATTTT.

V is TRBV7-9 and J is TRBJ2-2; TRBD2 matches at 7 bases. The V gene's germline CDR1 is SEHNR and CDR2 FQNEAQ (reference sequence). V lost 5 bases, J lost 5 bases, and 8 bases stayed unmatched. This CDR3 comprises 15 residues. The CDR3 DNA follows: TGTGCCAGCAGCCCGGATAGGGGAGGGACCGGGGAGCTGTTTTTT. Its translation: CASSPDRGGTGELFF.

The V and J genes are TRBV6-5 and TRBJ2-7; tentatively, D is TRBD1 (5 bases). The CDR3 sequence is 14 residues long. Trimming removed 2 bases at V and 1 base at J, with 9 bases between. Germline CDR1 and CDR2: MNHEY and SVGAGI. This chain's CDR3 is CASSYLQGSYEQYF. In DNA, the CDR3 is TGTGCCAGCAGTTACCTTCAGGGTTCCTACGAGCAGTACTTC.

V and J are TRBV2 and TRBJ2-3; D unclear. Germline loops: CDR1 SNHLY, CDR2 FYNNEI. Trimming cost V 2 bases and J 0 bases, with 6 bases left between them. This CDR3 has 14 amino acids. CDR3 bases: TGTGCCAGCAGTGAAATACGGAGCACAGATACGCAGTATTTT. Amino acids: CASSEIRSTDTQYF. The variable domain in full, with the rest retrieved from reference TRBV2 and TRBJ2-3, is EPEVTQTPSHQVTQMGQEVILRCVPISNHLYFYWYRQILGQKVEFLVSFYNNEISEKSEIFDDQFSVERPDGSNFTLKIRSTKLEDSAMYFCASSEIRSTDTQYFGPGTRLTVL.

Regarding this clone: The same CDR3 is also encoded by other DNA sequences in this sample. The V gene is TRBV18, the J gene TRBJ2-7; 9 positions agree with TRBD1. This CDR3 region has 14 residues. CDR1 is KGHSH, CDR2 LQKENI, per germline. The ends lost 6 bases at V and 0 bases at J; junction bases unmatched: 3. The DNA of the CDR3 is TGTGCCAGCTCTCCGGGACAGGGCTCCTACGAGCAGTACTTC. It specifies CASSPGQGSYEQYF. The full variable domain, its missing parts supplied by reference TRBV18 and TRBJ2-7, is NAGVMQNPRHLVRRRGQEARLRCSPMKGHSHVYWYRQLPEEGLKFMVYLQKENIIDESGMPKERFSAEFPKEGPSILRIQQVVRGDSAAYFCASSPGQGSYEQYFGPGTRLTVT.